Listed here is a single TCR beta chain. V shed 2 bases and J shed 1 base, with 11 bases lying between them. Germline CDR1 is MNHEY and CDR2 is SMNVEV (reference sequence). This CDR3 contains 15 residues. This specimen comes from a study of cytomegalovirus exposure and HLA in healthy donors. Sequencing was performed with immunoSEQ multiplex PCR; in TCRdb, only in-frame clones are kept and a portion is missing. The sample shows approximately 220,000 clones, approximately 80% of them seen only once. The receptor's source is a woman aged 25 to 39 in good health and CMV-seropositive. Input material: PBMCs. V and J are TRBV27 and TRBJ1-2; D is unresolved. CDR3 coding DNA: TGTGCCAGCAGTTTAAGTCGGGGATTTAACTATGGCTACACCTTC. Encoded protein: CASSLSRGFNYGYTF.